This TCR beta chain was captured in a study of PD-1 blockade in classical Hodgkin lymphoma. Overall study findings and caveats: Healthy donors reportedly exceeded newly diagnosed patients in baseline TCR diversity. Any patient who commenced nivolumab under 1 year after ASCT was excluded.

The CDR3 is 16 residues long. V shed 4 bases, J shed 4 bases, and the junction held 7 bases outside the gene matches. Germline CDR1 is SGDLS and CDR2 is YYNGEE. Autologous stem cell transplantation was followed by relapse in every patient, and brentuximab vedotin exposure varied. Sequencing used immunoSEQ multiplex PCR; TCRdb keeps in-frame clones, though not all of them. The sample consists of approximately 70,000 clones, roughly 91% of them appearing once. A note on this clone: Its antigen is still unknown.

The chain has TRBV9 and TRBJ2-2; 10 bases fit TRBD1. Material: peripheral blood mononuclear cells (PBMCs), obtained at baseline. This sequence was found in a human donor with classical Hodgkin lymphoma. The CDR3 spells CASSINDRGPTGELFF. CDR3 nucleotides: TGTGCCAGCAGCATCAACGACAGGGGGCCCACCGGGGAGCTGTTTTTT.